The 4 T cell receptor beta chains presented below share a single source sample, sequenced in a study of radiotherapy plus CTLA-4 blockade in lung cancer. The protocol was immunoSEQ multiplex PCR, while the TCRdb copy is restricted to in-frame clones and leaves out a portion. The sample yields some 38,000 clones, around 79% seen once. The sample in question was peripheral blood, obtained from a patient treated with radiotherapy plus ipilimumab. The receptors were gathered from a human donor with non-small cell lung cancer who had stable disease on radiotherapy plus ipilimumab.

The chain links TRBV7-6 to TRBJ1-2; a possible D gene is TRBD1 (6 bases). The CDR3 consists of 14 residues. CDR1 is SGHVS and CDR2 is FNYEAQ in the germline V gene. V was trimmed by 3 bases and J by 1 base, leaving 9 bases between them. In nucleotides, the CDR3 is TGTGCCAGCAGCTTGGACAGATTTAACTATGGCTACACCTTC. This translates into CASSLDRFNYGYTF.

The chain couples TRBV15 to TRBJ1-4; tentatively, D is TRBD1 (5 bases). The ends were cut back, 1 base at V and 4 bases at J, with 10 bases in the middle. Germline CDR1 reads LNHNV; CDR2 reads YYDKDF (reference sequence). CDR3 length: 15 residues. The CDR3 bases are TGTGCCACCAGCAGAGGAGGGGCGGGTAATGAAAAACTGTTTTTT. Residues: CATSRGGAGNEKLFF.

This clone turned up a few times. This chain uses TRBV19 with TRBJ1-4; no clear D. V was trimmed by 8 bases and J by 8 bases, leaving 9 bases between them. CDR1 LNHDA and CDR2 SQIVND come from the germline V gene (reference sequence). This CDR3 is built from 11 residues. The CDR3 DNA follows: TGTGCCAGTTCCACCAGGGAAAAACTGTTTTTT. Translating gives CASSTREKLFF.

The DNA for the CDR3 is TGTGCCTGGAACCCCTGGAGCAATGAGCAGTTCTTC. It specifies CAWNPWSNEQFF. The gene calls are TRBV30 and TRBJ2-1; no clear D. This CDR3 is built from 12 residues. Per germline, CDR1 GTSNPN and CDR2 SVGIG (reference sequence). Deletions cut 4 bases from V and 6 bases from J, with 10 bases between.